These T cell receptor beta chains were read from a single sample in a study of OX40 agonist ivuxolimab in advanced cancers. Some clones are missing from TCRdb's copy, which holds only in-frame ones; the method was immunoSEQ multiplex PCR. The sample carries 68,000 or so clones, about four fifths recorded once. The sequenced sample was CD4+ or CD8+ T cells sorted from blood, obtained in a trial of the OX40 agonist ivuxolimab. The origin of the receptors is an adult with an advanced solid tumor such as melanoma, head and neck, liver or kidney cancer. Each CDR3 is given with its conserved first and last residue. A D gene is named only where the DNA matches it firmly. Size values are once, few and many counts, or a class for expanded clones, and some rows have none.

d_gene	v_gene	abundance	j_gene	CDR3nt	CDR3aa
.	TRBV7-3	once	TRBJ1-4	TGTGCCAGCAGCTTAGTTAGGACGGCTGAAAAACTGTTTTTT	CASSLVRTAEKLFF
.	TRBV7-2	.	TRBJ1-1	TGTGCCAGCAGCTTAGTTGGACAGAACACTGAAGCTTTCTTT	CASSLVGQNTEAFF
.	TRBV19	.	TRBJ2-7	TGTGCCAGTAGTATAGTGGCCCAGGGAGGCGAGCAGTACTTC	CASSIVAQGGEQYF
.	TRBV30	few	TRBJ1-1	TGTGCCTGGGACGTGGGACAAGCAATGAACACTGAAGCTTTCTTT	CAWDVGQAMNTEAFF
.	TRBV5-4	.	TRBJ2-1	TGTGCCAGCAGCTTGTTCCCCGGAGACCCTTCCAATGAGCAGTTCTTC	CASSLFPGDPSNEQFF
TRBD1	TRBV5-1	.	TRBJ1-1	TGCGCCAGCAGCCTATTAGGGGACAGGAGTTCTGAAGCTTTCTTT	CASSLLGDRSSEAFF
TRBD1	TRBV4-2	few	TRBJ2-1	TGTGCCAGCAGCCAAGAATTGGGACAGGGCCAATGGGTACGGTTCTTC	CASSQELGQGQWVRFF
TRBD2	TRBV6-4	once	TRBJ2-1	TGTGCCAGCAGTGACCAAACTAGCGGGATTTTGGATGAGCAGTTCTTC	CASSDQTSGILDEQFF
TRBD1	TRBV7-8	.	TRBJ2-7	TGTGCCAGCAGCCAGGGGACAGGGGGCTACGAGCAGTACTTC	CASSQGTGGYEQYF
TRBD1	TRBV29-1	.	TRBJ1-4	TGCAGCGTTGGACAGGGGAGGGAAAAACTGTTTTTT	CSVGQGREKLFF
.	TRBV7-3	.	TRBJ1-1	TGTGCCAGCAGCTTGGGGAAAGGCACTGAAGCTTTCTTT	CASSLGKGTEAFF
.	TRBV7-2	.	TRBJ2-7	TGTGCCAGCAGCCCATCTGGGACGGGACCCTACGAGCAGTACTTC	CASSPSGTGPYEQYF
.	TRBV14	.	TRBJ2-7	TGTGCCAGCAGCCACGGACACGGGCAGGCGAGCTCCTACGAGCAGTACTTC	CASSHGHGQASSYEQYF
TRBD1	TRBV5-1	.	TRBJ2-3	TGCGCCAGCAGCTTGGACAGGGGGACCGATACGCAGTATTTT	CASSLDRGTDTQYF
TRBD2	TRBV5-4	.	TRBJ2-5	TGTGCCAGCAGCTTGGGGACTAGCGGGCCGGAGGGGACCCAGTACTTC	CASSLGTSGPEGTQYF
.	TRBV27	.	TRBJ1-2	TGTGCCAGCAGTTCAAGGGGAGCCTATGGCTACACCTTC	CASSSRGAYGYTF
.	TRBV2	.	TRBJ2-7	TGTGCCAGCAGTGATAGAGGGCTCGAGCAGTACTTC	CASSDRGLEQYF
TRBD2	TRBV28	.	TRBJ2-5	TGTGCCAGCAGCGCGACTAGCGGGAGAGTAGAGACCCAGTACTTC	CASSATSGRVETQYF
.	TRBV28	.	TRBJ2-5	TGTGCCAGCAGACCCCGGACTCACCTTCGCAACCAAGAGACCCAGTACTTC	CASRPRTHLRNQETQYF
.	TRBV27	.	TRBJ2-5	TGTGCCAGCAGTCCCTTCGATGCAGGATGGGAGACCCAGTACTTC	CASSPFDAGWETQYF
.	TRBV5-6	.	TRBJ2-6	TGTGCCAGCAGCGGCGGAGACTCTGGGGCCAACGTCCTGACTTTC	CASSGGDSGANVLTF
.	TRBV5-1	.	TRBJ2-1	TGCGCCAGCAGCTTGGGGGAGGACGGGAATGAGCAGTTCTTC	CASSLGEDGNEQFF
.	TRBV7-9	once	TRBJ1-4	TGTGCCAGCAGCTTAGCGATCAGGGAAAACGAAAAACTGTTTTTT	CASSLAIRENEKLFF
TRBD1	TRBV19	.	TRBJ2-4	TGTGCCAGTAGTACGGGACAGGCCGGAGTAGCCAAAAACATTCAGTACTTC	CASSTGQAGVAKNIQYF
.	TRBV25-1	.	TRBJ2-5	TGTGCCAGCAGCGGAGTGGGAAGGAGTGGGACCCAGTACTTC	CASSGVGRSGTQYF
TRBD1	TRBV7-9	few	TRBJ2-5	TGTGCCAGCAGTTCCAGGGGGCCCGAGACCCAGTACTTC	CASSSRGPETQYF
TRBD2	TRBV19	.	TRBJ2-1	TGTGCCAGTACCACTGGGGCGGGAGTGAACTACAATGAGCAGTTCTTC	CASTTGAGVNYNEQFF
.	TRBV9	.	TRBJ2-1	TGTGCCAGCAGCGGGGGCGATGAGCAGTTCTTC	CASSGGDEQFF
.	TRBV6-5	.	TRBJ1-2	TGTGCCAGCAGTTACAGACCGCCTGACAGATCATATGGCTACACCTTC	CASSYRPPDRSYGYTF
.	TRBV5-6	few	TRBJ2-7	TGTGCCAGCAGCTTGGCCGGGAGCTCCTACGAGCAGTACTTC	CASSLAGSSYEQYF